Presented here are 20 T cell receptor beta chains from one specimen sequenced in a study of control samples from healthy donors and cancer patients. Data came from immunoSEQ multiplex PCR; TCRdb stores just in-frame clones and leaves some out. The repertoire holds about 110,000 clones, with approximately 91% as singletons. The sequenced sample consisted of blood. The receptors were sampled from a woman aged 18-29 years in good health.

There are a few counts of this clone. The V gene is TRBV5-1, the J gene TRBJ2-5, with D possibly being TRBD2 (6 bases). This CDR3 contains 14 residues. V lost 1 base, J lost 2 bases, and 9 bases lay in between. Looked up from germline, CDR1 is SGHRS and CDR2 is YFSETQ. CDR3 loop: CASSLWREQETQYF. Here the CDR3 DNA reads TGCGCCAGCAGCTTGTGGCGGGAACAAGAGACCCAGTACTTC.

The rearrangement links TRBV24-1 to TRBJ2-2; TRBD1 agrees at 7 bases. The V gene end was trimmed by 9 bases and the J gene end by 4 bases; junction bases not matched to a gene: 4. This CDR3 has 13 residues. Germline V gives CDR1 KGHDR, CDR2 SFDVKD. This CDR3 reads CATQGTVTGELFF. For the CDR3, the DNA is TGTGCCACCCAGGGGACAGTCACCGGGGAGCTGTTTTTT.

J is TRBJ2-2 and V is TRBV7-2; 9 positions agree with TRBD2. This CDR3 is built from 19 residues. Germline CDR1 reads SGHTA; CDR2 reads FQGNSA. V was pared by 6 bases and J by 0 bases, with 14 bases of the junction left unmatched. CDR3 sequence: CASRGIVLAGISNTGELFF. The CDR3 coding sequence is TGTGCCAGCAGAGGAATCGTCCTAGCGGGAATCTCGAACACCGGGGAGCTGTTTTTT.

The chain is built from TRBV6-7 and TRBJ2-7; D ambiguous. TRBV6-7 is placed among ORFs of uncertain function. With 7 bases removed from V and 2 bases from J, the gap between germline ends came to 21 bases. CDR3 length: 16 residues. CDR3 sequence (DNA): TGTGCCAGCACTCTGACGTCGATTGAGAGTCCCTACGAGCAGTACTTC. Its translation: CASTLTSIESPYEQYF.

The chain couples TRBV15 to TRBJ1-6; no reliable D call. CDR3 length equals 16 residues. With 0 bases removed from V and 4 bases from J, the gap between germline ends came to 10 bases. Germline V CDR1 and CDR2: LNHNV, YYDKDF (reference sequence). CDR3 amino acids: CATSRDISAYNSPLHF. The CDR3 bases are TGTGCCACCAGCAGAGATATCAGCGCGTATAATTCACCCCTCCACTTT.

The CDR3: CASSQATGEAETQYF. The CDR3 DNA sequence: TGCGCCAGCAGCCAAGCGACAGGGGAGGCGGAGACCCAGTACTTC. The chain recombines TRBV4-3 with TRBJ2-5; 8 bases are shared with TRBD1. With 1 base clipped from V and 5 bases from J, the junction kept 6 bases outside the gene matches. The V gene's germline CDR1 is LGHNA and CDR2 YSLEER. This CDR3 comprises 15 residues.

Written as DNA, the CDR3 is TGCAGTGCTTCACAGGCGACTGAGCAGTTCTTC. Protein: CSASQATEQFF. The J gene is TRBJ2-1, the V gene TRBV20-1; D possibly corresponds to TRBD1 (5 bases). Germline CDR1 DFQATT, CDR2 SNEGSKA (reference sequence). The CDR3 runs 11 residues. V gave up 5 bases and J gave up 9 bases, with 11 bases separating them.

The chain employs TRBV28 and TRBJ1-5; perhaps TRBD1 as D (6 bases). Trimming removed 3 bases from V and 1 base from J, with 16 bases in between. The CDR3 runs to 17 residues. Germline V gene lookup returns CDR1 MDHEN and CDR2 SYDVKM. CDR3 amino acids: CASSFLQYGQSNQPQHF. The CDR3 DNA follows: TGTGCCAGCAGTTTTTTGCAATACGGACAGAGCAATCAGCCCCAGCATTTT.

A note on this clone: This same CDR3 is encoded by further DNA sequences in the sample. The gene calls are TRBV28 and TRBJ2-7; unclear D gene. The CDR3 is made up of 14 amino acids. V shed 2 bases and J shed 0 bases, with 8 bases lying between them. CDR1 and CDR2 from the germline V gene are MDHEN and SYDVKM. In DNA form, the CDR3 reads TGTGCCAGCAGTTTAGGGCTGAGCTCCTACGAGCAGTACTTC. Translation: CASSLGLSSYEQYF. Looking up the rest from reference TRBV28 and TRBJ2-7 gives the full variable domain: DVKVTQSSRYLVKRTGEKVFLECVQDMDHENMFWYRQDPGLGLRLIYFSYDVKMKEKGDIPEGYSVSREKKERFSLILESASTNQTSMYLCASSLGLSSYEQYFGPGTRLTVT.

The chain employs TRBV30 and TRBJ1-2; D remains unclear. CDR1 GTSNPN and CDR2 SVGIG come from the germline V gene (reference sequence). Trimming took off 3 bases at V and 1 base at J, with 9 bases between the two ends. This CDR3 is 13 amino acids long. The CDR3 region has the DNA TGTGCCTGGAGCGAGGGAGGTAACTATGGCTACACCTTC. The encoded protein is CAWSEGGNYGYTF.

J is TRBJ1-4 and V is TRBV27, with D unclear. CDR1 MNHEY and CDR2 SMNVEV come from the germline V gene (reference sequence). Trimming shortened V by 4 bases and J by 10 bases, and 16 bases separated the two germline ends. This CDR3 is 14 amino acids long. In DNA, the CDR3 is TGTGCCAGCAGTTCAGGCGGGTGGTTCGGAAAACTGTTTTTT. Encoded protein: CASSSGGWFGKLFF.

The chain has TRBV14 and TRBJ1-2; 10 nucleotides line up with TRBD1. This CDR3 spans 18 amino acids. Trimming at V came to 4 bases and at J to 1 base, leaving 12 bases not matched to a gene. From germline, CDR1 is SGHDN and CDR2 FVKESK. CDR3 coding DNA: TGTGCCAGCAGCCCAGCCGGGACAGGGGCCAACCGTAACTATGGCTACACCTTC. Translated: CASSPAGTGANRNYGYTF. Filled out from reference TRBV14 and TRBJ1-2, the complete variable domain reads EAGVTQFPSHSVIEKGQTVTLRCDPISGHDNLYWYRRVMGKEIKFLLHFVKESKQDESGMPNNRFLAERTGGTYSTLKVQPAELEDSGVYFCASSPAGTGANRNYGYTFGSGTRLTVV.

The genes are TRBV5-1 and TRBJ1-1, with 7 bases that match TRBD1. The germline V gene has CDR1 SGHRS and CDR2 YFSETQ. This CDR3 is built from 13 residues. V gave up 0 bases and J gave up 5 bases; unmatched junction bases: 1. The CDR3 here is CASSLEGATEAFF. As DNA, the CDR3 is TGCGCCAGCAGCTTGGAGGGGGCAACTGAAGCTTTCTTT.

The chain is built from TRBV3-1 (or the pseudogene TRBV3-2) and TRBJ1-6; 11 bases are shared with TRBD1. The CDR3 has 16 amino acids. CDR1 LGHDT and CDR2 YNNKEL come from the germline V gene (reference sequence). Losses at the gene ends were 6 bases for V and 10 bases for J; bases not matched to a gene: 11. CDR3 DNA: TGTGCCAGCAGTCGTAGGACAGGGGGCACCAGGTCACCCCTCCACTTT. Translation: CASSRRTGGTRSPLHF.

The rearrangement uses TRBV4-1 and TRBJ1-3; the D gene is possibly TRBD1 (6 bases). CDR3 length: 14 amino acids. The V end was cut by 8 bases, the J end by 0 bases, with 11 bases between. Per the germline V gene, CDR1 is MGHRA and CDR2 is YSYEKL. The CDR3 region has the DNA TGCGCCAGCGGTGACAGGCTCTCTGGAAACACCATATATTTT. Amino acids: CASGDRLSGNTIYF.

This chain connects TRBV5-1 to TRBJ2-5; D gene uncertain. V lost 4 bases and J lost 2, with 9 bases in between. This CDR3 comprises 13 residues. CDR1 and CDR2 (germline): SGHRS, YFSETQ. Written as DNA, the CDR3 is TGCGCCAGCAGCAGGTTTCTACAAGAGACCCAGTACTTC. It encodes CASSRFLQETQYF.

The chain uses TRBV5-1 and TRBJ2-1; 8 positions agree with TRBD1. The CDR3 spans 16 residues. After removal of 1 base from V and 5 bases from J, the junction contained 8 bases not matched to a gene. CDR1 is SGHRS, CDR2 YFSETQ, per germline. The CDR3 sequence is CASSLSPGQVNNEQFF. The CDR3 DNA sequence: TGCGCCAGCAGCTTGTCCCCGGGACAGGTAAACAATGAGCAGTTCTTC.

The chain recombines TRBV3-1 (or the pseudogene TRBV3-2) with TRBJ1-2; D gene uncertain. Per germline, CDR1 LGHDT and CDR2 YNNKEL (reference sequence). V was clipped by 0 bases and J by 7 bases, with 12 bases between them. CDR3 size: 14 residues. The CDR3 sequence: CASSQDGWALGYTF. The CDR3 DNA reads as TGTGCCAGCAGCCAAGATGGTTGGGCCCTTGGCTACACCTTC.

The chain links TRBV30 to TRBJ1-3; TRBD1 might be the D (5 bases). Looked up from germline, CDR1 is GTSNPN and CDR2 is SVGIG (reference sequence). Between the trimmed V and J ends, which lost 0 bases and 1 base, there was a span of 10 bases. The CDR3 consists of 15 residues. This CDR3 reads CAWSVRGGSGNTIYF. The DNA for the CDR3 is TGTGCCTGGAGTGTACGGGGCGGGTCTGGAAACACCATATATTTT.

This clone was counted a few times. The chain has TRBV6-1 and TRBJ1-4, with a possible D match to TRBD1 (5 bases). Trimming cost V 2 bases and J 4 bases, with 14 bases left between them. The CDR3 is 16 residues long. CDR1 and CDR2 from the germline V gene are MNHNS and SASEGT. The CDR3, as DNA: TGTGCCAGCAGTGAAAGGGGATGGGTCCGTAATGAAAAACTGTTTTTT. Translated, it gives CASSERGWVRNEKLFF.